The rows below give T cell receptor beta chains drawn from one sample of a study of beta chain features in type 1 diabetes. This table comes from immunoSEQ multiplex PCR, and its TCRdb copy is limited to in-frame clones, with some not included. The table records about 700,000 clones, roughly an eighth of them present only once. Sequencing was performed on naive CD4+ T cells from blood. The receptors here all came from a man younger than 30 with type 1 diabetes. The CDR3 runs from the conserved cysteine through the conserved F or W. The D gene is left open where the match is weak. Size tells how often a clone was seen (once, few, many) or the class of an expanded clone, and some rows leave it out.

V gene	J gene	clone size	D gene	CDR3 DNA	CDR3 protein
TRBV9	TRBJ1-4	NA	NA	TGTGCCAGCAGCGTAGGGGCGGCGGCCACTAATGAAAAACTGTTTTTT	CASSVGAAATNEKLFF
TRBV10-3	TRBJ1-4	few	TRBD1	TGTGCCGTCGGGACAGGAGGGCAACTGTTTTTT	CAVGTGGQLFF
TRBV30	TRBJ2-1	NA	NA	TGTGCCTGGAGCCCGCCGGTGATGGCAGGCGATGAGCAGTTCTTC	CAWSPPVMAGDEQFF
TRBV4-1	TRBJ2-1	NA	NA	TGCGCCAGCAGCCGCATGGGGGGCCAAGGCAATGAGCAGTTCTTC	CASSRMGGQGNEQFF
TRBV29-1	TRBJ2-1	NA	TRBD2	TGCAGCGTTGAGGGACTAGCGGGGGGCCTTGAGCAGTTCTTC	CSVEGLAGGLEQFF
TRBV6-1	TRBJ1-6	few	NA	TGTGCCAGCAGTGAAGCGAGGGCAGGAAGGGCGTTCATCCACTTT	CASSEARAGRAFIHF
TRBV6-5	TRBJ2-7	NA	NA	TGTGCCAGCAGTCGCGGGCTGGGCTACGAGCAGTACTTC	CASSRGLGYEQYF
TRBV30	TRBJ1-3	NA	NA	TGTGCCTGGAGTCCACCCTCAAACACCATATATTTT	CAWSPPSNTIYF
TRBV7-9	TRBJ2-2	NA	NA	TGTGCCAGCAGCTTAAGGGACCAGACCGGGGAGCTGTTTTTT	CASSLRDQTGELFF
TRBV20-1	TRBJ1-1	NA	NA	TGCAGTGCTCGGAACACTGAAGCTTTCTTT	CSARNTEAFF
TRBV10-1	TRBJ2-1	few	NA	TGCGCCAGCAGTGAGTTGGGCGCGCGGTACAATGAGCAGTTCTTC	CASSELGARYNEQFF
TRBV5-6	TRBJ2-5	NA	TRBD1	TGTGCCAGCAGCCTAGCAGGGGGCCTTGAAGAGACCCAGTACTTC	CASSLAGGLEETQYF
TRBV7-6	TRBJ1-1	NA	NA	TGTGCCAGCAGCTCCCTGACAGGTGCGAACACTGAAGCTTTCTTT	CASSSLTGANTEAFF
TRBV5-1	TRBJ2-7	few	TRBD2	TGCGCCAGCAGCTTGTTAGCGGGGTTTCACTACGAGCAGTACTTC	CASSLLAGFHYEQYF
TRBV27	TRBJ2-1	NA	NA	TGTGCCAGCAGTTTATCGGGACAACAGTTCTTC	CASSLSGQQFF
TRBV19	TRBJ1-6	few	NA	TGTGCCAGTAGTATACAGGGAGGGAATTCACCCCTCCACTTT	CASSIQGGNSPLHF
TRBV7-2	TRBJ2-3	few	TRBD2	TGTGCCAGCAGCCCCGGGGGACTAGCGCGGACAGATACGCAGTATTTT	CASSPGGLARTDTQYF
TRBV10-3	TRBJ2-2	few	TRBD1	TGTGCCATCAGCGAGGGACAGGGGGACACCGGGGAGCTGTTTTTT	CAISEGQGDTGELFF
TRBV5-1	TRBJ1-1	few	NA	TGCGCCAGCTGCCGGGAGGGAACTGAAGCTTTCTTT	CASCREGTEAFF
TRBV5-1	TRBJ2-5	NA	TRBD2	TGCGCCAGCAGCCCCGGGACTAGGCCCCAAGAGACCCAGTACTTC	CASSPGTRPQETQYF